This is a list of T cell receptor beta chains from one sample in a study of T-cell memory formation after mild COVID-19. TCRdb re-analysed the 5' RACE reads in MiXCR, keeping a single row per CDR3 protein. This sample has about 410,000 distinct CDR3 sequences, with 23% found just once. Source material: PBMCs or a T cell subset sorted from them (not recorded which). These receptors all stem from an adult woman who had mild COVID-19 (a few samples of this study predate the infection). Cell type and time point are not known. Both conserved end residues are trimmed from each CDR3.

CDR3 length: 15; J gene: TRBJ2-7; V gene: TRBV11-2; CDR3 protein: ASSLVGSEYLSYEQY
CDR3 length: 13; J gene: TRBJ1-1; V gene: TRBV7-2; CDR3 protein: ASSPRRIGLVGAF
CDR3 length: 11; J gene: TRBJ2-4; V gene: TRBV18; CDR3 protein: ASSPPTGYIQY
CDR3 length: 11; J gene: TRBJ2-3; V gene: TRBV5-5; CDR3 protein: ASSSPATDTQY
CDR3 length: 10; J gene: TRBJ2-5; V gene: TRBV20-1; CDR3 protein: SVGGLQETQY
CDR3 length: 13; J gene: TRBJ2-2; V gene: TRBV29-1; CDR3 protein: SVEWGDGHTGELF
CDR3 length: 11; J gene: TRBJ2-5; V gene: TRBV7-9; CDR3 protein: ASSLLADETQY
CDR3 length: 15; J gene: TRBJ2-1; V gene: TRBV15; CDR3 protein: ATSRARGAGGPAEQF
CDR3 length: 19; J gene: TRBJ2-7; V gene: TRBV6-6; CDR3 protein: ASSDLVGNRQRTSGSREQY
CDR3 length: 14; J gene: TRBJ1-2; V gene: TRBV4-3; CDR3 protein: ASSQPTEGGGYGYT
CDR3 length: 15; J gene: TRBJ2-7; V gene: TRBV9; CDR3 protein: ASSPRLRVQLRCEQY
CDR3 length: 15; J gene: TRBJ2-3; V gene: TRBV24-1; CDR3 protein: ATSDYTGTGNTDTQY
CDR3 length: 9; J gene: TRBJ1-2; V gene: TRBV6-5; CDR3 protein: ASRREGGYT
CDR3 length: 13; J gene: TRBJ1-1; V gene: TRBV7-3; CDR3 protein: ASSLTGTGATEAF
CDR3 length: 11; J gene: TRBJ1-5; V gene: TRBV2; CDR3 protein: ASNDRGNQPQH
CDR3 length: 17; J gene: TRBJ2-3; V gene: TRBV7-9; CDR3 protein: ASSPGLAGPITSTDTQY
CDR3 length: 14; J gene: TRBJ2-3; V gene: TRBV30; CDR3 protein: AWSVFSPKSTDTQY
CDR3 length: 14; J gene: TRBJ2-1; V gene: TRBV27; CDR3 protein: ASSLGTPSSYNEQF
CDR3 length: 14; J gene: TRBJ2-1; V gene: TRBV5-1; CDR3 protein: ASSLDMGGSYNEQF
CDR3 length: 11; J gene: TRBJ2-5; V gene: TRBV20-1; CDR3 protein: SAKGSVIGTQY
CDR3 length: 10; J gene: TRBJ1-5; V gene: TRBV10-3; CDR3 protein: ATRDSNQPQH
CDR3 length: 14; J gene: TRBJ1-1; V gene: TRBV5-1; CDR3 protein: ASSPRGAGSNTEAF
CDR3 length: 13; J gene: TRBJ2-7; V gene: TRBV15; CDR3 protein: ATSRSEGGVYEQY
CDR3 length: 11; J gene: TRBJ1-5; V gene: TRBV24-1; CDR3 protein: ATSGGVNQPQH
CDR3 length: 11; J gene: TRBJ2-5; V gene: TRBV6-2/TRBV6-3; CDR3 protein: ASSQTTFETQY
CDR3 length: 14; J gene: TRBJ2-4; V gene: TRBV15; CDR3 protein: ATSRDTRDRKNIQY
CDR3 length: 20; J gene: TRBJ2-1; V gene: TRBV4-3; CDR3 protein: ASSQDYPGLAGVKYWGNEQF
CDR3 length: 11; J gene: TRBJ2-7; V gene: TRBV15; CDR3 protein: ATERDTAYEQY
CDR3 length: 12; J gene: TRBJ2-3; V gene: TRBV4-2; CDR3 protein: ASSSGISTDTQY
CDR3 length: 13; J gene: TRBJ2-5; V gene: TRBV12-3/TRBV12-4; CDR3 protein: ASSFRDRFSETQY
CDR3 length: 13; J gene: TRBJ2-1; V gene: TRBV7-9; CDR3 protein: ASSLPGISGNEQF
CDR3 length: 13; J gene: TRBJ1-5; V gene: TRBV7-2; CDR3 protein: ASNLAVGLNQPQH
CDR3 length: 12; J gene: TRBJ2-1; V gene: TRBV11-2; CDR3 protein: ASSPGAGAGEQF
CDR3 length: 13; J gene: TRBJ2-7; V gene: TRBV29-1; CDR3 protein: SVEDLAGASHEQY
CDR3 length: 12; J gene: TRBJ2-7; V gene: TRBV7-9; CDR3 protein: ASSPGTGQHEQY
CDR3 length: 12; J gene: TRBJ2-7; V gene: TRBV20-1; CDR3 protein: SARSSGAGIEQY
CDR3 length: 12; J gene: TRBJ2-7; V gene: TRBV20-1; CDR3 protein: SAGGFASSYEQY
CDR3 length: 11; J gene: TRBJ2-7; V gene: TRBV2; CDR3 protein: ASSDGTGAEQY
CDR3 length: 12; J gene: TRBJ2-2; V gene: TRBV27; CDR3 protein: ASSTRGSTGELF
CDR3 length: 13; J gene: TRBJ2-2; V gene: TRBV15; CDR3 protein: ATSRDLVYTGELF
CDR3 length: 9; J gene: TRBJ2-7; V gene: TRBV30; CDR3 protein: AWRTAYEQY
CDR3 length: 16; J gene: TRBJ2-5; V gene: TRBV4-1; CDR3 protein: ASSQESRRRGTQETQY